The rows below give T cell receptor beta chains drawn from one sample of a study of blood T cell repertoires in COVID-19. Libraries were prepared by immunoSEQ multiplex PCR; TCRdb keeps only in-frame clonotypes and omits some of them. The sample has roughly 320,000 clones; 85% to 90% are singletons. Specimen: PBMCs or T cells enriched from blood (not recorded which). The receptor set was obtained from a man aged 25 to 40 who had recovered from COVID-19. Each CDR3 is given with its conserved first and last residue. Clone size is given for some rows only: seen once, a few or many times, or a class if the clone is expanded.

j_gene,abundance,v_gene,CDR3aa
TRBJ1-1,NA,TRBV28,CALCAQGGTEAFF
TRBJ1-1,NA,TRBV7-9,CASSLISVDTEAFF
TRBJ1-4,NA,TRBV5-1,CASSLAGGTNEKLFF
TRBJ2-1,NA,TRBV5-1,CASRLAGGNDEQFF
TRBJ1-3,NA,TRBV24-1,CATSDPREADTIYF
TRBJ1-5,NA,TRBV28,CASSLRLARPQHF
TRBJ1-5,NA,TRBV7-2,CASSGTIVSSQPQHF
TRBJ1-5,NA,TRBV6-5,CASRPGQGRPQHF
TRBJ1-5,NA,TRBV27,CASSLSRGSNQPQHF
TRBJ2-3,NA,TRBV28,CASRGTGGTDTQYF
TRBJ1-1,NA,TRBV3-1/TRBV3-2,CASSQVQGGKAFF
TRBJ1-2,NA,TRBV9,CASSAPATGNTYTF
TRBJ2-1,once,TRBV6-1,CASSGKLAQAYDEQFF
TRBJ1-2,NA,TRBV3-1/TRBV3-2,CASGSRIYGYTF
TRBJ2-7,NA,TRBV28,CASRRGQGGISYEQYF
TRBJ2-3,NA,TRBV2,CASSDQGLAGAKDTQYF
TRBJ1-4,NA,TRBV5-1,CASRPAGTNEKLFF
TRBJ2-3,NA,TRBV9,CASSVEQPEDTQYF
TRBJ1-6,NA,TRBV5-1,CASSQSGTGTSPLHF
TRBJ2-2,NA,TRBV6-5,CASSYSQNTGELFF
TRBJ2-7,NA,TRBV30,CAWDRGRYEQYF
TRBJ1-3,NA,TRBV5-5,CASSLAAVGNTIYF
TRBJ1-1,NA,TRBV7-2,CASSLSGLVMNTEAFF
TRBJ1-2,NA,TRBV5-1,CASSPDTLRGRRDYGYTF
TRBJ1-6,NA,TRBV4-1,CASSQVGNIGGVRSASPLHF
TRBJ2-3,NA,TRBV4-2,CASSQDPTGGPDTQYF
TRBJ2-3,NA,TRBV18,CASSPNLSGVGDTQYF
TRBJ1-5,NA,TRBV2,CASSLSGTGPQPQHF
TRBJ2-3,NA,TRBV5-1,CASTGQMTGTDTQYF
TRBJ2-3,NA,TRBV7-2,CASSLKGRLNTQYF
TRBJ1-5,NA,TRBV5-6,CASSYTGGHQPQHF
TRBJ2-1,NA,TRBV2,CASIGLRGLAGYNEQFF
TRBJ2-1,NA,TRBV11-3,CASSLGWRGEEGNEQFF
TRBJ2-3,NA,TRBV9,CASSTPSGGSTDTQYF
TRBJ1-5,NA,TRBV28,CAAGLYSNQPQHF
TRBJ2-3,NA,TRBV4-1,CASSQGPSGTDTQYF
TRBJ2-4,NA,TRBV13,CASSSLDREGNIQYF
TRBJ2-2,few,TRBV27,CASSLGQPGELFF
TRBJ1-1,NA,TRBV5-6,CASSPSWDRVEAFF
TRBJ2-5,NA,TRBV3-1/TRBV3-2,CASSQGLSGARDQYF